This section outlines one TCR beta chain sequence together with its context. This entry is derived from a study of OX40 agonist ivuxolimab in advanced cancers. Germline V gene sequence: CDR1 SQVTM, CDR2 ANQGSEA. This CDR3 region has 11 residues. V shed 6 bases and J shed 6 bases, with 8 bases lying between them. Data came from immunoSEQ multiplex PCR; TCRdb stores just in-frame clones and leaves some out. The data show fewer than 45,000 clones, with 70% to 90% seen just once and 9.5% to 15% held by the top ten. The sequence was collected from an adult with an advanced solid tumor such as melanoma, head and neck, liver or kidney cancer. The chain links TRBV29-1 to TRBJ2-2; a weak D match, TRBD1 (5 bases). Here the sequenced sample was CD4+ or CD8+ T cells sorted from blood, taken in a trial of the OX40 agonist ivuxolimab. The CDR3 DNA follows: TGCAGCGTCCCCAGGGCCGGGGAGCTGTTTTTT. Translated: CSVPRAGELFF.